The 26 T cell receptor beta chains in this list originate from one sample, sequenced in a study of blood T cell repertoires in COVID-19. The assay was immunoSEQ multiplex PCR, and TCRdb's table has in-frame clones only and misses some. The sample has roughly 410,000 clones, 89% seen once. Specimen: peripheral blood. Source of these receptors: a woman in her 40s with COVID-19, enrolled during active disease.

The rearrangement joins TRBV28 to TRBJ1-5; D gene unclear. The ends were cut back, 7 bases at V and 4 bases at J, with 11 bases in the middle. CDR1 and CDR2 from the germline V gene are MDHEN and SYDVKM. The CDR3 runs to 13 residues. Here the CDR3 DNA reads TGTGCCAGCACCGATCGGGGTAATCAGCCCCAGCATTTT. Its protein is CASTDRGNQPQHF.

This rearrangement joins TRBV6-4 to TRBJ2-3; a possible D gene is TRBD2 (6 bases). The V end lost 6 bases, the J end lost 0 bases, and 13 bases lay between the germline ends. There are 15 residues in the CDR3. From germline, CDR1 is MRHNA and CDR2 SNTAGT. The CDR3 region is CASSESGYSTDTQYF. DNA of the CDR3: TGTGCCAGCAGCGAGAGCGGGTATAGCACAGATACGCAGTATTTT.

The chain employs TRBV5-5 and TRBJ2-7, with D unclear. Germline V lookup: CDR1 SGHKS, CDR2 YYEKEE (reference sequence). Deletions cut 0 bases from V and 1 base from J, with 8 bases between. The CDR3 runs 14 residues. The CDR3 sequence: CASSLGPTSYEQYF. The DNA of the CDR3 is TGTGCCAGCAGCTTGGGCCCGACTTCCTACGAGCAGTACTTC.

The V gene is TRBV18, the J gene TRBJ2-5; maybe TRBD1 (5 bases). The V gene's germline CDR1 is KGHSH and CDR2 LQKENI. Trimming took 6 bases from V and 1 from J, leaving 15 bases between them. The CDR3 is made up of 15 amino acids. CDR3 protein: CASSLATVTQETQYF. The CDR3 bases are TGTGCCAGCTCCCTCGCGACAGTAACCCAAGAGACCCAGTACTTC.

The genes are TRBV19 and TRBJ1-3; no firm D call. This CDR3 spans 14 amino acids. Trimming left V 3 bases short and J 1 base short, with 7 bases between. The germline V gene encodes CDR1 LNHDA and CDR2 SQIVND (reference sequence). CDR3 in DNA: TGTGCCAGTAGTATCGCGGCTTCTGGAAACACCATATATTTT. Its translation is CASSIAASGNTIYF.

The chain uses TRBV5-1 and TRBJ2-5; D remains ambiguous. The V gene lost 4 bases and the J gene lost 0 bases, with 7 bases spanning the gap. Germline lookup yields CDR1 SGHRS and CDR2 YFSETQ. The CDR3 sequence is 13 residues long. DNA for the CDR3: TGCGCCAGCAGCCCGCAGTACCAAGAGACCCAGTACTTC. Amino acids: CASSPQYQETQYF.

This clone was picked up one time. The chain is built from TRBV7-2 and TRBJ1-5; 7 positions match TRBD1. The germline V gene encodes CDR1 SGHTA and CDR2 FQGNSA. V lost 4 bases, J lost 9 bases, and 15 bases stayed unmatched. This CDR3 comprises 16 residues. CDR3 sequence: CASSSQGGQSLRPQHF. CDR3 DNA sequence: TGTGCCAGCAGCTCCCAGGGGGGACAGTCTTTAAGGCCCCAGCATTTT. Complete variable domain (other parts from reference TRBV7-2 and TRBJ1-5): GAGVSQSPSNKVTEKGKDVELRCDPISGHTALYWYRQSLGQGLEFLIYFQGNSAPDKSGLPSDRFSAERTGGSVSTLTIQRTQQEDSAVYLCASSSQGGQSLRPQHFGDGTRLSIL.

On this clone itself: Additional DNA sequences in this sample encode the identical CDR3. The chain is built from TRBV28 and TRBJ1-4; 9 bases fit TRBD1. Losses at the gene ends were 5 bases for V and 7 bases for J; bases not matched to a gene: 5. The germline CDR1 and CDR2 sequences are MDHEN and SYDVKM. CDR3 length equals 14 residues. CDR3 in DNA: TGTGCCAGCAGTAGGGACAGGGTAGTTGAAAAACTGTTTTTT. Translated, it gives CASSRDRVVEKLFF.

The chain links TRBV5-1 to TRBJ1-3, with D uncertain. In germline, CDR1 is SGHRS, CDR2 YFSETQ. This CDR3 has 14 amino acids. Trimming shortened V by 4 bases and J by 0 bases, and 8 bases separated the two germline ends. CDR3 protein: CASSRDISGNTIYF. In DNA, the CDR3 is TGCGCCAGCAGCCGAGATATCTCTGGAAACACCATATATTTT.

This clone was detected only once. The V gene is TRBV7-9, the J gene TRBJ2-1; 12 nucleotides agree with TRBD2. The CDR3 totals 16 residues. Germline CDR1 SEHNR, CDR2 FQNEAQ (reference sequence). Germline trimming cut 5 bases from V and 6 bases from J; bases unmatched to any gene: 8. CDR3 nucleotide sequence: TGTGCCAGCAGCGGACTAGCGGGGACTATTGGCAATGAGCAGTTCTTC. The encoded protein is CASSGLAGTIGNEQFF.

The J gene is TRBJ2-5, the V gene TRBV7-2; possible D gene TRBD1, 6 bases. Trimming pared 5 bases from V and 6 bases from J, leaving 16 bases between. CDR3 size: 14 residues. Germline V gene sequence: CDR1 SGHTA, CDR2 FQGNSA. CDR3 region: CASSPRGQRKTQYF. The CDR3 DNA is TGTGCCAGCAGCCCAAGAGGACAGCGAAAGACCCAGTACTTC.

CDR3 amino acids: CASSNTGTSVKQYF. The CDR3 nucleotides read TGTGCCAGCAGTAACACCGGGACTAGCGTCAAGCAGTACTTC. V usage is TRBV6-2 or TRBV6-3 and J usage is TRBJ2-7; 10 positions agree with TRBD2. The CDR3 covers 14 residues. Germline loops: CDR1 MNHEY, CDR2 SVGEGT. V trimming: 5 bases; J trimming: 8 bases; junction bases outside the gene matches: 9.

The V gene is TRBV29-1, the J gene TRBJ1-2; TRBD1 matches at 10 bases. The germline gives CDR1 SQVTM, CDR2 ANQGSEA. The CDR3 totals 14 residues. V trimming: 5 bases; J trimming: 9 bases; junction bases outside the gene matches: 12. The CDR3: CSVIGQGVGRSYTF. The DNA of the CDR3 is TGCAGCGTTATAGGACAGGGGGTAGGGAGGAGCTACACCTTC.

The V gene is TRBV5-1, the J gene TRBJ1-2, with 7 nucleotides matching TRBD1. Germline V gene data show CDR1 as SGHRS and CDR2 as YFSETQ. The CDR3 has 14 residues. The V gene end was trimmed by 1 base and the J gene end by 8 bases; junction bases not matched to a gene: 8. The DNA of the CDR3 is TGCGCCAGCAGCTTGAGAGGGGGCGCGCGGGGCTACACCTTC. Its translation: CASSLRGGARGYTF.

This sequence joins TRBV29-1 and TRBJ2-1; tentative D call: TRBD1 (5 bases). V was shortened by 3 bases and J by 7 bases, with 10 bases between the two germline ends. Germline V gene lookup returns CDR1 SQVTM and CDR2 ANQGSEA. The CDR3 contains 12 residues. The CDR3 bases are TGCAGCGTTGACAGGGCGCGGAATGAGCAGTTCTTC. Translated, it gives CSVDRARNEQFF.

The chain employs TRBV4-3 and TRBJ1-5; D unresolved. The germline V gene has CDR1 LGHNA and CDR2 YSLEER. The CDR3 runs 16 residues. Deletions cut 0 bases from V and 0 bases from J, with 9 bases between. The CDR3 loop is CASSQEQPYSNQPQHF. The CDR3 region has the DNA TGCGCCAGCAGCCAAGAACAACCATATAGCAATCAGCCCCAGCATTTT.

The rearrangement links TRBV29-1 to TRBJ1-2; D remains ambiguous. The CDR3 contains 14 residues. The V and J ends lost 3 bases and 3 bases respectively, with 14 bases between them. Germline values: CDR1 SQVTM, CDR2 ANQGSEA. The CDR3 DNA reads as TGCAGCGTTGATCTCGGCAGAGGAGACTATGGCTACACCTTC. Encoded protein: CSVDLGRGDYGYTF.

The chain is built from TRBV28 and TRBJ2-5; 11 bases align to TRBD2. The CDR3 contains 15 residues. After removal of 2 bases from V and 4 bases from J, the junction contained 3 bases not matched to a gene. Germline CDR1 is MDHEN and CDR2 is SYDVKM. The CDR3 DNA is TGTGCCAGCAGTTTACCCCTAGCGGGGGGAGAGACCCAGTACTTC. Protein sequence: CASSLPLAGGETQYF.

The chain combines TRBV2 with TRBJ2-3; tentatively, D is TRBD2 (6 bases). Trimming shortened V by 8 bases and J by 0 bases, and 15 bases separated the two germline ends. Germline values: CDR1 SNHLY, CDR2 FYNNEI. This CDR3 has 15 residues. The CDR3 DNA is TGTGCCAGCGGGGGACTTCTTCCTAGCACAGATACGCAGTATTTT. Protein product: CASGGLLPSTDTQYF.

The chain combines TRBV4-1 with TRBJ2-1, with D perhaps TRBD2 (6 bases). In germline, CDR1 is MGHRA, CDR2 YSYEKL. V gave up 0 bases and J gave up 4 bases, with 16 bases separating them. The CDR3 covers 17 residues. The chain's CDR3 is CASSQDEQAGLYNEQFF. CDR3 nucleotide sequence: TGCGCCAGCAGCCAAGACGAACAGGCCGGACTATACAATGAGCAGTTCTTC.

CDR3 DNA sequence: TGTGCCAGCAGCTGGGCAGGGGACCAGTACTTC. Protein product: CASSWAGDQYF. J is TRBJ2-4 and V is TRBV5-5; the D gene is possibly TRBD1 (6 bases). The CDR3 has 11 residues. CDR1 SGHKS and CDR2 YYEKEE come from the germline V gene (reference sequence). Trimming stripped 3 bases from V and 13 bases from J, with 11 bases between. Variable domain in full (rest from reference TRBV5-5 and TRBJ2-4): DAGVTQSPTHLIKTRGQQVTLRCSPISGHKSVSWYQQVLGQGPQFIFQYYEKEERGRGNFPDRFSARQFPNYSSELNVNALLLGDSALYLCASSWAGDQYFGAGTRLSVL.

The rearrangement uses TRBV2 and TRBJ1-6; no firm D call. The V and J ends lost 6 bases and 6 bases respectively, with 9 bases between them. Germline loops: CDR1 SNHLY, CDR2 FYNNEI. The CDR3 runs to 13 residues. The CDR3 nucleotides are TGTGCCAGCAGCTTCAACACTAATTCACCCCTCCACTTT. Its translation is CASSFNTNSPLHF.

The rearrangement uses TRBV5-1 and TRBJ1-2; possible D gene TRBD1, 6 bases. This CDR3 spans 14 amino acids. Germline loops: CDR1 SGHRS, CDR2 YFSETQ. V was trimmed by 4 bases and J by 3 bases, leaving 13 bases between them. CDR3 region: CASSLEQGHYGYTF. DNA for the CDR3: TGCGCCAGCAGCCTAGAACAGGGACACTATGGCTACACCTTC.

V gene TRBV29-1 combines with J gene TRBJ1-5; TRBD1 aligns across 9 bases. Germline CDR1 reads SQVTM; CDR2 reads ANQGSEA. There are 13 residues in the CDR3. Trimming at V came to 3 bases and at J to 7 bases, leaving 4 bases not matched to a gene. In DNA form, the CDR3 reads TGCAGCGTTGACCCCGGGACAGGGCAGCCCCAGCATTTT. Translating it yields CSVDPGTGQPQHF.

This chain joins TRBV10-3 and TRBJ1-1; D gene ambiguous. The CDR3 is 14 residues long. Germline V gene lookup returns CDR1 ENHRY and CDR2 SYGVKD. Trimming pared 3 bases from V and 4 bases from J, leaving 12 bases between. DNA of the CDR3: TGTGCCATCAGTGAAGTTCTGGGAGGCACTGAAGCTTTCTTT. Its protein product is CAISEVLGGTEAFF.

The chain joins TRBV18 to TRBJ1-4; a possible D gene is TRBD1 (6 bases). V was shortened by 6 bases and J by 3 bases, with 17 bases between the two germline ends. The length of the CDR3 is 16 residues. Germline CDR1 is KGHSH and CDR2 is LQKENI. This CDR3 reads CASSYLAGAPNEKLFF. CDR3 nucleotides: TGTGCCAGCTCGTACCTAGCAGGGGCGCCTAATGAAAAACTGTTTTTT.